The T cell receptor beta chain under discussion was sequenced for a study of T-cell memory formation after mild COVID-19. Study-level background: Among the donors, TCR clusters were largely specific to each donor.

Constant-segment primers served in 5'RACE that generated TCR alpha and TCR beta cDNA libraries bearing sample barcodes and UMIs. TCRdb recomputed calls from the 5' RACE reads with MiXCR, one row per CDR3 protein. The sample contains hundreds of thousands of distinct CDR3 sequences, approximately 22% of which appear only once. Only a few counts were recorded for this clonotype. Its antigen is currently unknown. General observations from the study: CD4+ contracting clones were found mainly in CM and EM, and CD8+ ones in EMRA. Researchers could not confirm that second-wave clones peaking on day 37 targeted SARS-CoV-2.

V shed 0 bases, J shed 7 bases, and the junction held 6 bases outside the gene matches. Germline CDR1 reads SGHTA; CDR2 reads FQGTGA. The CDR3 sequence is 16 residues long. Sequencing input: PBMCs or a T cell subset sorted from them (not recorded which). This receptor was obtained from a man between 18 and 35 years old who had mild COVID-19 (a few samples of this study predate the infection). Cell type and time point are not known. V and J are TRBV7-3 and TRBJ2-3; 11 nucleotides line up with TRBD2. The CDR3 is CASSLTLAGGANTQYF. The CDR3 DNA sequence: TGTGCCAGCAGCTTAACCTTAGCGGGGGGGGCTAATACGCAGTATTTT. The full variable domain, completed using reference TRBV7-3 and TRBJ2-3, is GAGVSQTPSNKVTEKGKYVELRCDPISGHTALYWYRQSLGQGPEFLIYFQGTGAADDSGLPNDRFFAVRPEGSVSTLKIQRTERGDSAVYLCASSLTLAGGANTQYFGPGTRLTVL.